Each of the 6 T cell receptor beta chains below was sequenced from the same sample in a study of shared clonotypes between healthy human individuals. Assay used: immunoSEQ multiplex PCR; TCRdb lists only in-frame clones, some missing. This sample carries about 480,000 clones, about 79% of them seen once, and the ten largest clones take about 12%. The sequenced sample consisted of PBMCs. The receptors originated from a woman aged 35 to 49 in good health. Some clones in this sample may be carry-over from other donors' samples.

J is TRBJ1-2 and V is TRBV6-5; D perhaps matches TRBD1 (6 bases). The ends were cut back, 6 bases at V and 0 bases at J, with 11 bases in the middle. There are 14 residues in the CDR3. Looked up from germline, CDR1 is MNHEY and CDR2 is SVGAGI. Written as DNA, the CDR3 is TGTGCCAGCAGCAAACAGGGAGCTAACTATGGCTACACCTTC. This codes for CASSKQGANYGYTF.

This clone was picked up a small number of times. The chain couples TRBV9 to TRBJ2-5; 7 bases match TRBD1. Germline CDR1 is SGDLS and CDR2 is YYNGEE. V trimming: 1 base; J trimming: 5 bases; junction bases outside the gene matches: 5. This CDR3 is 14 amino acids long. This chain's CDR3 is CASSVTGAKETQYF. The CDR3, as DNA: TGTGCCAGCAGCGTAACAGGGGCGAAGGAGACCCAGTACTTC.

V gene TRBV2 combines with J gene TRBJ1-1; 8 positions agree with TRBD1. Trimming removed 6 bases from V and 6 bases from J; junction bases left unmatched: 3. The CDR3 is made up of 12 amino acids. In germline, CDR1 is SNHLY, CDR2 FYNNEI. The CDR3 sequence is CASSPQGAEAFF. CDR3 nucleotides: TGTGCCAGCAGCCCACAGGGGGCTGAAGCTTTCTTT.

This sequence joins TRBV15 and TRBJ2-3; no definite D call. The V and J ends lost 0 bases and 12 bases respectively, with 19 bases between them. Germline V CDR1 and CDR2: LNHNV, YYDKDF (reference sequence). This CDR3 is built from 15 residues. The CDR3 bases are TGTGCCACCAGCAGAGATATTTTAGAACAGTCGCCCCAGTATTTT. This translates into CATSRDILEQSPQYF.

V is TRBV10-3 and J is TRBJ2-2; TRBD2 matches at 11 bases. This CDR3 region has 15 residues. V trimming: 8 bases; J trimming: 3 bases; junction bases outside the gene matches: 5. Germline V lookup: CDR1 ENHRY, CDR2 SYGVKD. The CDR3 protein is CAIGLAGGDTGELFF. The CDR3 bases are TGTGCCATCGGCCTAGCGGGAGGAGACACCGGGGAGCTGTTTTTT.

J is TRBJ1-1 and V is TRBV28; possible D gene TRBD1, 5 bases. Germline CDR1 MDHEN, CDR2 SYDVKM. The CDR3 runs to 12 residues. Trimming took 10 bases from V and 6 from J, leaving 15 bases between them. In nucleotides, the CDR3 is TGTGCCATCAGCCCGGGGGAGGCTGAAGCTTTCTTT. Translated: CAISPGEAEAFF.